This T cell receptor beta chain was sequenced in a study of blood T cell repertoires in COVID-19. About the study: Both acute and convalescent COVID-19 samples were obtained from the United States, Italy and Spain. PBMCs, B-cell-depleted T cells, or T cells provided the cDNA or gDNA that made up the material.

Original methodology: Quantification of nucleated cells was approximated via reference gene primer amplification. Assay: immunoSEQ multiplex PCR; the TCRdb copy retains only in-frame clones and omits some. From that table come the V and J calls and clone size; the DNA was used to work out D and trimming. The sample yields about 64,000 clones, roughly 91% seen once. This clone appeared once. The specimen sequenced was peripheral blood. This TCR derives from a human donor in a cohort sampled during active COVID-19.

CDR3 nucleotides: TGCGCCAGCAGCCCAGGACTAGCGGGGAGCAATGAGCAGTTCTTC. Translation: CASSPGLAGSNEQFF. The V gene is TRBV4-1, the J gene TRBJ2-1; 12 bases align to TRBD2. CDR1 is MGHRA, CDR2 YSYEKL, per germline. With V trimmed by 4 bases and J by 6 bases, 4 bases remained unmatched. CDR3 size: 15 residues.